This T cell receptor (beta chain) was identified during a study of OX40 agonist ivuxolimab in advanced cancers. The wider study: As their treatment, patients were administered ivuxolimab, an agonistic anti-OX40 (CD134) antibody. The study reported partial responses in three patients: one hepatocellular carcinoma, two cutaneous melanoma.

Regarding this clone: The target antigen is unknown.

Measured with immunoSEQ multiplex PCR; TCRdb has only the in-frame clones, and not every one. The sample yields about 100,000 clones, roughly 90% seen once. Study-wide results and limits: The study found that CD8+ T cells averaged more expanded clones than CD4+. Normalized expansion of T-cell clones was also low for some nonresponders.

CDR1 MNHNY and CDR2 SVGAGI come from the germline V gene (reference sequence). The V and J ends lost 7 bases and 8 bases respectively, with 22 bases between them. The CDR3 is 15 amino acids. This TCR was sampled from an adult with an advanced solid tumor such as melanoma, head and neck, liver or kidney cancer. V and J are TRBV6-6 and TRBJ2-3, with TRBD2 as a possible D gene (6 bases). Sequenced here: CD4+ or CD8+ T cells sorted from blood, sampled in a trial of the OX40 agonist ivuxolimab. The chain's CDR3 is CASNEPGLPLGTQYF. The CDR3 region has the DNA TGTGCCAGCAACGAACCGGGACTCCCTCTGGGTACGCAGTATTTT.